This T cell receptor beta chain is drawn from a study of control samples from healthy donors and cancer patients. Only in-frame clones appear in the TCRdb table, and some are missing; sequencing was by immunoSEQ multiplex PCR. The sample contains 100,000 to 150,000 clones, over 80% of which appear only once. This CDR3 comprises 14 residues. CDR1 and CDR2 from the germline V gene are MGHRA and YSYEKL. V was clipped by 1 base and J by 4 bases, with 10 bases between them. The sequence was obtained from a man of 80 years or more with head and neck cancer. The specimen was PBMCs. The rearrangement links TRBV4-1 to TRBJ1-2; D gene unclear. CDR3 nucleotide sequence: TGCGCCAGCAGCCAAGTTGACCAAACCTATGGCTACACCTTC. This codes for CASSQVDQTYGYTF.